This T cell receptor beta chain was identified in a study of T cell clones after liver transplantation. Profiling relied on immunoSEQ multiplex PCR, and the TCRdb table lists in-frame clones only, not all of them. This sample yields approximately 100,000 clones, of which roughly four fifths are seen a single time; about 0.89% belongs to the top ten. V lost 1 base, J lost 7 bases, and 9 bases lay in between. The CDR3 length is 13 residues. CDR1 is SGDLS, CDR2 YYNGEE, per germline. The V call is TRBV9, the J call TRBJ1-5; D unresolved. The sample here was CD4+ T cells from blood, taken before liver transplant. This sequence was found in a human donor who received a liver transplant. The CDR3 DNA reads TGTGCCAGCAGCGTAACGACCCGGCAGCCCCAGCATTTT. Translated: CASSVTTRQPQHF.